The clone carrying this T cell receptor beta chain was recorded once. This sample stems from a study of glioma-infiltrating T cells after dendritic cell vaccination. The wider study: Dendritic cell vaccine was injected intradermally three times, biweekly.

The CDR3 has 14 amino acids. V was clipped by 7 bases and J by 0 bases, with 10 bases between them. CDR1 is LNHDA and CDR2 is SQIVND in the germline V gene (reference sequence). Up to roughly 2 ug genomic DNA was used for TCRB CDR3 amplification. Amplification used 60 V beta primers and 13 J beta primers. Clones were read by immunoSEQ multiplex PCR, and TCRdb kept only the in-frame ones, dropping some. The sample records 30,000 to 40,000 clones, 82% being singletons. The rearrangement uses TRBV19 and TRBJ1-3; D call uncertain. The source was blood, collected before dendritic cell vaccination. The source of this sequence is a human donor with glioblastoma. The CDR3 DNA is TGTGCCAGTACCCTTCGAGACTCTGGAAACACCATATATTTT. Protein product: CASTLRDSGNTIYF.